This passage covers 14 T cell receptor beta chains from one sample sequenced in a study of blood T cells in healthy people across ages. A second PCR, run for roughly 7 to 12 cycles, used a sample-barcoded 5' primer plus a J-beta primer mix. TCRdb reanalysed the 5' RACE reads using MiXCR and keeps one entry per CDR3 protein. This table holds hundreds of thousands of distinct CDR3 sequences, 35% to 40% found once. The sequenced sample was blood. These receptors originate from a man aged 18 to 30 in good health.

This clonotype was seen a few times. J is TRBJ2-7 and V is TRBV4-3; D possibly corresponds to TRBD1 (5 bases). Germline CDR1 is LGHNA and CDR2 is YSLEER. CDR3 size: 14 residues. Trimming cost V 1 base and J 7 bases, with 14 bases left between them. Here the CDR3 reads CASSQARQSNEQYF. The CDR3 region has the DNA TGCGCCAGCAGCCAAGCTCGACAGTCCAATGAGCAGTACTTC.

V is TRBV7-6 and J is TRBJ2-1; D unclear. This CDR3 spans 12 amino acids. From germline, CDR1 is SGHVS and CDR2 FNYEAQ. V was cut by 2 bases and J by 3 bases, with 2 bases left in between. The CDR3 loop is CASSLYYNEQFF. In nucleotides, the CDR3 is TGTGCCAGCAGCTTATACTACAATGAGCAGTTCTTC.

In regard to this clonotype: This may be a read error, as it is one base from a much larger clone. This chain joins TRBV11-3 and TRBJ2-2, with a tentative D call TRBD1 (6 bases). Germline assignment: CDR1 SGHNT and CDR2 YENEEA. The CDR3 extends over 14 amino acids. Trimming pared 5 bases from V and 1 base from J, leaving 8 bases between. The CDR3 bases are TGTGCCAGCAGCATGGACAGGAACACCGGGGAGCTGTTTTTT. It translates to CASSMDRNTGELFF.

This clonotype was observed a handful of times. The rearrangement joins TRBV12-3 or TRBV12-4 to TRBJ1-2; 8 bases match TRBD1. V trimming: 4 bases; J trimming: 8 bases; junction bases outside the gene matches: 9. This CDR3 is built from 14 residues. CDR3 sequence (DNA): TGTGCCAGCAGTTCCGGACAGGGCCTGGGAGGCTACACCTTC. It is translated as CASSSGQGLGGYTF.

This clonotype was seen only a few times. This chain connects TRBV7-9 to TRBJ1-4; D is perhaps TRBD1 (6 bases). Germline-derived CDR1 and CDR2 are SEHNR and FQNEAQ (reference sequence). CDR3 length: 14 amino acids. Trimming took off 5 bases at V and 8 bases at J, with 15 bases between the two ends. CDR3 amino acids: CASSDGGALEKLFF. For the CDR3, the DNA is TGTGCCAGCAGCGATGGGGGGGCCCTGGAAAAACTGTTTTTT.

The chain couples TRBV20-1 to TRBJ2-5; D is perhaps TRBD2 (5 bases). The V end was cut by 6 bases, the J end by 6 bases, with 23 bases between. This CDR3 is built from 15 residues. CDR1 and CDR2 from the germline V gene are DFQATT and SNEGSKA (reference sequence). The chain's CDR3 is CSATTEGPSGKTQYF. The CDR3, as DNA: TGCAGTGCCACCACCGAGGGCCCGTCAGGAAAGACCCAGTACTTC.

The CDR3 sequence is CSALPGDIIYEQYF. The CDR3 region has the DNA TGCAGTGCTCTCCCAGGGGATATAATATACGAGCAGTACTTC. The chain carries TRBV20-1 and TRBJ2-7, with D tentatively TRBD1 (6 bases). Germline CDR1 DFQATT, CDR2 SNEGSKA (reference sequence). The CDR3 has 14 residues. V was clipped by 5 bases and J by 4 bases, with 18 bases between them.

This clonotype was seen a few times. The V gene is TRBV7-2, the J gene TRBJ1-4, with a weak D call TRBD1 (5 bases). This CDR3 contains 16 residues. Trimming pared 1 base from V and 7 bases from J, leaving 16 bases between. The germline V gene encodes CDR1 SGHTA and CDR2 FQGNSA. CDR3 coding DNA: TGTGCCAGCAGCTTAGTATGGAGCGGGGACGGTGAAAAACTGTTTTTT. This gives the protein CASSLVWSGDGEKLFF.

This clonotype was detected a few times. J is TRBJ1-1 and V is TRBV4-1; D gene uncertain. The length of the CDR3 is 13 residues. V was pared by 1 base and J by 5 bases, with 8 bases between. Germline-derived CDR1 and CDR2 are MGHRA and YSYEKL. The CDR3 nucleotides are TGCGCCAGCAGCCAAGGGAAGGCTACTGAAGCTTTCTTT. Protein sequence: CASSQGKATEAFF.

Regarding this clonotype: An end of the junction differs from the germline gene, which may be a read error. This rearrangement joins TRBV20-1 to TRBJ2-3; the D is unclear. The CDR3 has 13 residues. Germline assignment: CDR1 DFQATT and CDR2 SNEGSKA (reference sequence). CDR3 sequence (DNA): TGCAATGCTGGAGACCAGAGCACAGATACGCAGTATTTT. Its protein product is CNAGDQSTDTQYF.

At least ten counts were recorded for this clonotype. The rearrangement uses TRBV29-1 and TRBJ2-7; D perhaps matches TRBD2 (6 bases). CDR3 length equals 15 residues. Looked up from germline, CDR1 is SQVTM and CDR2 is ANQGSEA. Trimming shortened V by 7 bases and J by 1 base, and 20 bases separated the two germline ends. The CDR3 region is CSAGGIQPPSYEQYF. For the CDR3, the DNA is TGCAGCGCTGGAGGGATACAGCCACCTTCCTACGAGCAGTACTTC.

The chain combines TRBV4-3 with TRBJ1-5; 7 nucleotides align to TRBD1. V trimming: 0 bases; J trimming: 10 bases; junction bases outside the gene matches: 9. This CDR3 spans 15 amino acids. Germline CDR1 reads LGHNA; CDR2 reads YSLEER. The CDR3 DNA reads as TGCGCCAGCAGCCAAGAGTGCAAGGGGGCAAGCCCCCAGCATTTT. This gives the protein CASSQECKGASPQHF.

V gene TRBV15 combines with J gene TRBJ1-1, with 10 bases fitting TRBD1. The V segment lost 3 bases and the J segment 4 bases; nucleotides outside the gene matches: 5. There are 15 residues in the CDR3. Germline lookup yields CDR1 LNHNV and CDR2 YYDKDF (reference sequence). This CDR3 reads CATSSPGQGFTEAFF. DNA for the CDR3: TGTGCCACCAGCAGCCCGGGACAGGGGTTCACTGAAGCTTTCTTT.

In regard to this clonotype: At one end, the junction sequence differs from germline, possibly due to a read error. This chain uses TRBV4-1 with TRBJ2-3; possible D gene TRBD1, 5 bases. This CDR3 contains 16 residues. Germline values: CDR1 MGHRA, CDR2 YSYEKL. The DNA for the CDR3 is TGCACCAGCAGCCTACCCAGGGCTACTAGCACAGATACGCAGTATTTT. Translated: CTSSLPRATSTDTQYF.